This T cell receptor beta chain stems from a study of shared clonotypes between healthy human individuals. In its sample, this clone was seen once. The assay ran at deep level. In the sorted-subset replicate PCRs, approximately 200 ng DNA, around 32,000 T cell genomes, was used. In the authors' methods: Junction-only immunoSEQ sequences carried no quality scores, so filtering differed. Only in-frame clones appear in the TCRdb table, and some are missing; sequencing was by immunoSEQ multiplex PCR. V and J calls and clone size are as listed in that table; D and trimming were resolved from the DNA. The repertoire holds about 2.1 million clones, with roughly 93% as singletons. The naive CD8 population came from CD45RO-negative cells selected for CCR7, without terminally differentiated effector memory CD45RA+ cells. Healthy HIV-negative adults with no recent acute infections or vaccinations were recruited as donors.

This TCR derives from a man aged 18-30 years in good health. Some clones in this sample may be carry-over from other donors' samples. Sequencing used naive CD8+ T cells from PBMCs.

Here the CDR3 reads CASSTFGTAVQETQYF. CDR3 DNA: TGTGCCAGCAGCACCTTTGGGACGGCGGTCCAAGAGACCCAGTACTTC. J is TRBJ2-5 and V is TRBV11-2; possibly TRBD1 or TRBD2 for D (5 bases each). This CDR3 region has 16 residues. V was trimmed by 5 bases and J by 1 base, leaving 17 bases between them. CDR1 is SGHAT and CDR2 is FQNNGV in the germline V gene.